This T cell receptor beta chain comes out of a study of blood T cell repertoires in COVID-19. Per the study methods: Using reference gene primer amplification, nucleated cell counts were estimated. Data came from immunoSEQ multiplex PCR; TCRdb stores just in-frame clones and leaves some out. V and J calls and clone size follow that table, whereas D and trimming were derived from the DNA. This repertoire shows about 130,000 clones, more than 70% found once; its top ten account for about 3.6%. Sequenced input: peripheral blood. The TCR was taken from an older woman with acute or convalescent COVID-19.

Here the CDR3 reads CATSDTGNTEAFF. The CDR3 nucleotides read TGTGCCACCAGTGACACAGGGAACACTGAAGCTTTCTTT. The rearrangement joins TRBV24-1 to TRBJ1-1; possibly TRBD1 for D (5 bases). Deletions cut 4 bases from V and 1 base from J, with 6 bases between. The CDR3 extends over 13 amino acids. Germline loops: CDR1 KGHDR, CDR2 SFDVKD.